Listed below are T cell receptor beta chains from one sample, sequenced in a study of CD4 and CD8 cells across lung adenocarcinoma regions. Each CDR3 protein gets one entry after TCRdb re-called the PCR reads with MiXCR. The top ten hold roughly a quarter of the sample, which has about 20,000 distinct CDR3 sequences, over 50% seen once. The sample comprised CD8+ T cells from the center of a lung tumor. The receptors were gathered from a female donor with lung adenocarcinoma. The CD4 and CD8 labels of this study may be unreliable. The CDR3 runs from the conserved cysteine through the conserved F or W. The order of the fields is clone size, J gene, V gene, D gene, CDR3 DNA, CDR3 protein. A D gene is named only where the DNA matches it firmly. Rows may omit the clone size; those that give it use once, few, many or a size class.

.	TRBJ2-7	TRBV6-5	.	TGTGCCAGCGGTTTTGCGGGCGGGGGCTCAGATACGCAGTACTTC	CASGFAGGGSDTQYF
.	TRBJ2-1	TRBV6-1	TRBD2	TGTGCCAGCAGTGAACGCACTAGCGGAGCCCGTTGGAATGAGCAGTTCTTC	CASSERTSGARWNEQFF
few	TRBJ2-1	TRBV6-5	.	TGTGCCAGCAGTTACCGGGGAAGGGAGCAGTTCTTC	CASSYRGREQFF
many	TRBJ1-2	TRBV27	.	TGTGCCAGCAGTCTTAAAGGAGGGCCCCGCTATGGCTACACCTTC	CASSLKGGPRYGYTF
.	TRBJ2-5	TRBV11-2	TRBD2	TGTGCCAGCAGCGGGGGGACTAGCGGGAGTCAGACCCAGTACTTC	CASSGGTSGSQTQYF
many	TRBJ2-7	TRBV20-1	TRBD1	TGCAGTGCTAGAGACCGGACAGGGAGGAACGAGCAGTACTTC	CSARDRTGRNEQYF
medium-sized	TRBJ1-2	TRBV4-1	.	TGCGCCAGCAGCCAGCGGGGCTATGGCTACACCTTC	CASSQRGYGYTF
.	TRBJ2-5	TRBV6-1	.	TGTGCCAGGGGTGGCGGTAGCGGTAACCAAGACACTCAGTACTTC	CARGGGSGNQDTQYF
many	TRBJ2-3	TRBV7-2	TRBD2	TGTGCCAGCAGTTGGGACTACACAGATACGCAGTATTTT	CASSWDYTDTQYF
.	TRBJ2-3	TRBV7-9	TRBD1	TGTGCCAGCAGCACCAGGGGGCAGGGCACAGATACGCAGTATTTT	CASSTRGQGTDTQYF
many	TRBJ1-1	TRBV27	.	TGTGCCAGCGGGTCCCAGGGGAGGAACACTGAAGCTTTCTTT	CASGSQGRNTEAFF
.	TRBJ1-6	TRBV7-2	.	TGTGCCAGCAGCCCGACCATGGGAATCGGGTCACCCCTCCACTTT	CASSPTMGIGSPLHF
once	TRBJ1-2	TRBV29-1	.	TGCAGCGTTGTCGGGGGGGCGGGCTACACCTTC	CSVVGGAGYTF
few	TRBJ2-1	TRBV11-2	TRBD2	TGTGCCAGCAGCTTCTCCGGGACTAGCGGAAATGAGCAGTTCTTC	CASSFSGTSGNEQFF
few	TRBJ2-3	TRBV10-1	.	TGCGCCAGCAGTGAGTCTACAGGTTCAGATACGCAGTATTTT	CASSESTGSDTQYF
many	TRBJ2-6	TRBV5-1	TRBD1	TGCGCCAGCAGCTTGTATGGGACAGGGTCGGGTGGGGCCAACGTCCTGACTTTC	CASSLYGTGSGGANVLTF
.	TRBJ1-1	TRBV6-1	.	TGTGCCAGCAGTGAAGTAAGGAACACTGAAGCTTTCTTT	CASSEVRNTEAFF
few	TRBJ2-1	TRBV5-1	.	TGCGCCAGCAGCTTGGTCGATGAGCAGTTCTTC	CASSLVDEQFF
.	TRBJ2-4	TRBV6-1	TRBD2	TGTGCCAGCAGCGTAGCGGGGGGGAATAACATTCAGTACTTC	CASSVAGGNNIQYF
few	TRBJ2-7	TRBV10-1	.	TGCGCCAGCAGCAGGGGCTACGAGCAGTACTTC	CASSRGYEQYF
.	TRBJ2-5	TRBV27	.	TGTGCCAGCAGGGGCGGGGGCCGTGACCAAGAGACCCAGTATTTC	CASRGGGRDQETQYF
.	TRBJ2-5	TRBV10-3	TRBD2	TGTGCCATGGGTGAGGGAGGGCGAGAGGAAGATACCCAGTACTTC	CAMGEGGREEDTQYF
few	TRBJ2-1	TRBV3-1	TRBD2	TGTGCCAGCAGCCTGGGACTAGCGGGAGGGTCGCTCGAGCAGTTCTTC	CASSLGLAGGSLEQFF
.	TRBJ2-1	TRBV12-3/TRBV12-4	.	TGTGCCAGCAGTTTCGGACAAGGGGTAGGCAATGAGCAGTTCTTC	CASSFGQGVGNEQFF
.	TRBJ2-3	TRBV11-2	.	TGTGCCAGCAGCCCGCTAACGGGCCGGTGGGCCACAAATACGCAGTATTTT	CASSPLTGRWATNTQYF
.	TRBJ2-5	TRBV6-1	TRBD2	TGTGCCAGCAGTGAACTAGCGGGCTCCTACAATGAGCAGTACTTC	CASSELAGSYNEQYF
.	TRBJ2-4	TRBV10-3	TRBD2	TGTGGCATCAGTGAGGGAGCGGGAGCCAAAAACACGCAGTACTTC	CGISEGAGAKNTQYF
.	TRBJ2-3	TRBV10-2	.	TGCGCCGCGGTGCTAGGGGGGATCGGCACAGAGACGCAGTATTTC	CAAVLGGIGTETQYF
few	TRBJ2-7	TRBV6-1	TRBD2	TGTGCCAGCAGCAGGCTAGCGGGAGGCCTTCGGCCCTACGAGCAGTACTTC	CASSRLAGGLRPYEQYF
.	TRBJ2-2	TRBV6-1	.	TGTGCCAGCATCAATTCGGGGAACACCGGTGCGCAGTTTTTT	CASINSGNTGAQFF
.	TRBJ2-7	TRBV6-1	.	TGTGCCAGCAGAGACCCCGGAGGAGGGGCGAACGAGCAGTACTTC	CASRDPGGGANEQYF
.	TRBJ2-3	TRBV27	.	TGTGCCAGCAGTTCGGGACTTGGGGGCCGTGACCCAGATACGCAGTATTTC	CASSSGLGGRDPDTQYF
.	TRBJ2-5	TRBV6-5	.	TGTGCCAGCAGTTACTCGGGCCGGTTCAGACTAGGGGGGACCCAAGAGACCCAGTACTTC	CASSYSGRFRLGGTQETQYF
many	TRBJ2-3	TRBV6-4	.	TGTGCCAGCAGGCCCTCCGGCGGGCGCACAGATACGCAGTATTTT	CASRPSGGRTDTQYF
.	TRBJ2-3	TRBV5-1	TRBD2	TGCGCCAGCAAGGTGATGGCGGGAGCCTCCACAGATACGCAGTATTTT	CASKVMAGASTDTQYF
.	TRBJ2-1	TRBV4-1	TRBD1	TGCGCCAGCAGCCAAGACCGGACAGGGGGCTGGGAGACCCAGTTCTTC	CASSQDRTGGWETQFF
.	TRBJ2-3	TRBV6-1	.	TGTGGCAGCAGCTGGCTGCTGGGAGCCAAAGACACGCAGTATTTT	CGSSWLLGAKDTQYF
many	TRBJ2-4	TRBV20-1	.	TGCAGTGCTAGGCCCGGACATGGAAACATTCAGTACTTC	CSARPGHGNIQYF
.	TRBJ2-7	TRBV6-5	TRBD1	TGTGCCGGGGGTTACGGGTCAGGGGGCCCAGATACGCAGTACTTC	CAGGYGSGGPDTQYF
.	TRBJ2-2	TRBV14	TRBD1	TGTGCCAGCAGCCCCGTGACAGGGCCCGCGGTAGCCGGGGAGCTGTTTTTT	CASSPVTGPAVAGELFF
.	TRBJ2-1	TRBV7-6	.	TGTGCCAGCAGCTTACAATCAAGCGGGCTGGGGGCTGAGCAGTTCTTC	CASSLQSSGLGAEQFF
many	TRBJ2-2	TRBV12-3/TRBV12-4	TRBD2	TGTGCCAGCAGCCCTAGCGGAGCTACCGGGGAGCTGTTTTTT	CASSPSGATGELFF